These 22 T cell receptor beta chains originate from one sample sequenced in a study of identical twins. TCRdb recomputed calls from the 5' RACE reads with MiXCR, one row per CDR3 protein. The data hold roughly 480,000 distinct CDR3 sequences, with about 24% observed a single time. The data also belong to a second study, concerning T cells expressing NK-cell markers.

Source material: CD4+ T cells sorted from blood. The receptors were gathered from a young woman in good health.

Here the CDR3 DNA reads TGTGCCTGGAGTGTAGGGGGGGACTACGAGCAGTACTTC. Its protein product is CAWSVGGDYEQYF. V and J are TRBV30 and TRBJ2-7, with D possibly matching TRBD2 (7 bases). Trimming cost V 0 bases and J 3 bases, with 9 bases left between them. The CDR3 consists of 13 residues. Germline assignment: CDR1 GTSNPN and CDR2 SVGIG (reference sequence). Complete variable domain (other parts from reference TRBV30 and TRBJ2-7): SQTIHQWPATLVQPVGSPLSLECTVEGTSNPNLYWYRQAAGRGLQLLFYSVGIGQISSEVPQNLSASRPQDRQFILSSKKLLLSDSGFYLCAWSVGGDYEQYFGPGTRLTVT.

The chain employs TRBV6-1 and TRBJ1-5; no clear D gene. Germline loops: CDR1 MNHNS, CDR2 SASEGT. CDR3 length equals 13 residues. Trimming cost V 7 bases and J 6 bases, with 13 bases left between them. DNA of the CDR3: TGTGCCAGCACTAACCGGCGGGGTCAGCCCCAGCATTTT. It yields the protein CASTNRRGQPQHF.

This rearrangement joins TRBV6-2 or TRBV6-3 to TRBJ2-7, with TRBD2 matching over 7 bases. Germline V gene data show CDR1 as MNHEY and CDR2 as SVGEGT. The CDR3 length is 13 residues. V lost 4 bases, J lost 5 bases, and 5 bases stayed unmatched. CDR3 sequence (DNA): TGTGCCAGCAGTTCGCGGGAGTACCACGAGCAGTACTTC. Amino acid sequence: CASSSREYHEQYF.

The rearrangement uses TRBV7-9 and TRBJ2-3, with D perhaps matching TRBD1 (5 bases). Germline V gene data show CDR1 as SEHNR and CDR2 as FQNEAQ (reference sequence). With 7 bases removed from V and 0 bases from J, the gap between germline ends came to 14 bases. The CDR3 has 15 residues. The DNA of the CDR3 is TGTGCCAGCAATCTGGGGCAGCCAAGCACAGATACGCAGTATTTT. Its protein is CASNLGQPSTDTQYF.

A few counts support this clonotype. The J gene is TRBJ1-1, the V gene TRBV7-3, with D possibly being TRBD1 (6 bases). This CDR3 has 14 residues. Germline CDR1 SGHTA, CDR2 FQGTGA. Trimming took off 4 bases at V and 5 bases at J, with 14 bases between the two ends. CDR3 sequence reads: CASSSQQGSTEAFF. The CDR3 DNA reads as TGTGCCAGCAGCTCCCAACAGGGAAGTACTGAAGCTTTCTTT.

The CDR3 loop is CASTPRSGTYGEQFF. The CDR3 DNA sequence: TGTGCCAGCACCCCCCGCAGCGGAACCTATGGTGAGCAGTTCTTC. The chain has TRBV12-3 or TRBV12-4 and TRBJ2-1; a possible D gene is TRBD2 (5 bases). V lost 7 bases to trimming and J lost 9 bases, with 22 bases between them. The length of the CDR3 is 15 residues.

The chain joins TRBV5-1 to TRBJ2-1; TRBD1 might be the D (5 bases). The V end lost 0 bases, the J end lost 6 bases, and 13 bases lay between the germline ends. This CDR3 spans 15 amino acids. CDR1 is SGHRS and CDR2 is YFSETQ in the germline V gene. DNA for the CDR3: TGCGCCAGCAGCTTGGAGGGGTATGAGGCCAATGAGCAGTTCTTC. Its protein product is CASSLEGYEANEQFF.

The chain is built from TRBV6-1 and TRBJ1-4; D not resolved. Germline CDR1 reads MNHNS; CDR2 reads SASEGT. This CDR3 spans 17 amino acids. Trimming cost V 6 bases and J 0 bases, with 17 bases left between them. For the CDR3, the DNA is TGTGCCAGCAGCCCTGGACGGAGGCCAACAACTAATGAAAAACTGTTTTTT. It translates to CASSPGRRPTTNEKLFF.

For the CDR3, the DNA is TGCAGTGCTAGAGGCAGCAATACCCGGACATCCTACAATGAGCAGTTCTTC. Protein product: CSARGSNTRTSYNEQFF. The chain is built from TRBV20-1 and TRBJ2-1, with D possibly matching TRBD1 (5 bases). The CDR3 loop spans 17 amino acids. V was shortened by 1 base and J by 1 base, with 17 bases between the two germline ends. Per germline, CDR1 DFQATT and CDR2 SNEGSKA (reference sequence).

This clonotype was counted between two and nine times. This chain uses TRBV7-6 with TRBJ1-5; D is ambiguous. The CDR3 totals 13 residues. Trimming pared 5 bases from V and 6 bases from J, leaving 11 bases between. In germline, CDR1 is SGHVS, CDR2 FNYEAQ. CDR3 sequence: CASSASWGQPQHF. For the CDR3, the DNA is TGTGCCAGCAGCGCAAGCTGGGGTCAGCCCCAGCATTTT.

This clonotype was detected a few times. The genes are TRBV7-8 and TRBJ1-1; D gene unclear. CDR1 and CDR2 (germline): SGHVS, FQNEAQ. The CDR3 extends over 14 amino acids. V lost 4 bases and J lost 0, with 9 bases in between. The CDR3 DNA is TGTGCCAGCAGCTACGACGGCATGAACACTGAAGCTTTCTTT. Protein sequence: CASSYDGMNTEAFF.

The genes are TRBV5-1 and TRBJ2-6; unclear D gene. CDR1 SGHRS and CDR2 YFSETQ come from the germline V gene. V lost 4 bases to trimming and J lost 1 base, with 9 bases between them. This CDR3 contains 15 residues. CDR3 in amino acids: CASSPTVSGANVLTF. In DNA, the CDR3 is TGCGCCAGCAGCCCAACAGTATCTGGGGCCAACGTCCTGACTTTC.

The chain's CDR3 is CASTIQGSTSPLHF. The CDR3 DNA follows: TGCGCCAGCACCATACAGGGGTCGACTTCACCCCTCCACTTT. The chain couples TRBV5-1 to TRBJ1-6, with TRBD1 matching 7 bases. V dropped 6 bases and J dropped 9; count of bases not matched to a gene: 9. The CDR3 totals 14 residues. From germline, CDR1 is SGHRS and CDR2 YFSETQ.

This clonotype was counted at least ten times. The chain links TRBV29-1 to TRBJ2-7; D unclear. Germline values: CDR1 SQVTM, CDR2 ANQGSEA. CDR3 length equals 13 residues. Trimming pared 5 bases from V and 2 bases from J, leaving 13 bases between. As DNA, the CDR3 is TGCAGCGTTTTCACAGTCACTACCTACGAGCAGTACTTC. Translated, it gives CSVFTVTTYEQYF.

J is TRBJ2-7 and V is TRBV28, with a tentative D call TRBD1 (6 bases). The CDR3 has 12 amino acids. Germline lookup yields CDR1 MDHEN and CDR2 SYDVKM. V was cut by 4 bases and J by 12 bases, with 16 bases left in between. CDR3 sequence: CASSSRGKVAYF. CDR3 DNA sequence: TGTGCCAGCAGTTCGAGGGGGAAGGTTGCGTACTTC.

The genes are TRBV20-1 and TRBJ2-5, with TRBD2 as a possible D gene (6 bases). V lost 1 base and J lost 5, with 11 bases in between. CDR1 and CDR2 (germline): DFQATT, SNEGSKA (reference sequence). The CDR3 loop spans 13 amino acids. The CDR3 region has the DNA TGCAGTGCTAGAGGCGGGGCGGGGGAGACCCAGTACTTC. This gives the protein CSARGGAGETQYF.

The chain is built from TRBV7-2 and TRBJ2-7; 11 bases agree with TRBD2. CDR3 size: 16 residues. Germline CDR1 and CDR2: SGHTA and FQGNSA. After removal of 5 bases from V and 4 bases from J, the junction contained 10 bases not matched to a gene. CDR3 loop: CASSPPAVAGGYEQYF. CDR3 sequence (DNA): TGTGCCAGCAGCCCCCCTGCGGTAGCGGGAGGGTACGAGCAGTACTTC.

V and J are TRBV7-2 and TRBJ2-1, with D unclear. CDR1 and CDR2 (germline): SGHTA, FQGNSA. The V and J ends lost 0 bases and 0 bases respectively, with 3 bases between them. This CDR3 contains 14 residues. CDR3 in DNA: TGTGCCAGCAGCTTAGCCCACTCCTACAATGAGCAGTTCTTC. Protein: CASSLAHSYNEQFF. Full variable domain (missing parts from reference TRBV7-2 and TRBJ2-1): GAGVSQSPSNKVTEKGKDVELRCDPISGHTALYWYRQSLGQGLEFLIYFQGNSAPDKSGLPSDRFSAERTGGSVSTLTIQRTQQEDSAVYLCASSLAHSYNEQFFGPGTRLTVL.

This clonotype was observed a few times. This chain joins TRBV7-9 and TRBJ2-7; D possibly corresponds to TRBD1 (5 bases). This CDR3 contains 14 residues. CDR1 SEHNR and CDR2 FQNEAQ come from the germline V gene (reference sequence). V was cut by 2 bases and J by 0 bases, with 8 bases left in between. CDR3 protein: CASSLQGYSYEQYF. Written as DNA, the CDR3 is TGTGCCAGCAGCTTACAGGGCTACTCCTACGAGCAGTACTTC.

The J gene is TRBJ1-1, the V gene TRBV5-1; D remains unclear. The CDR3 spans 13 residues. Germline lookup yields CDR1 SGHRS and CDR2 YFSETQ. Trimming pared 4 bases from V and 3 bases from J, leaving 10 bases between. The CDR3, as DNA: TGCGCCAGCAGCCCGGAGGGTGACACTGAAGCTTTCTTT. Translation: CASSPEGDTEAFF.

This chain links TRBV3-1 with TRBJ2-7, with D hard to call. V lost 3 bases and J 5 bases, leaving 5 bases between the germline ends. Germline-derived CDR1 and CDR2 are LGHDT and YNNKEL (reference sequence). CDR3 size: 11 residues. CDR3 DNA sequence: TGTGCCAGCAGCCATGGCGACGAGCAGTACTTC. Protein: CASSHGDEQYF.

The chain carries TRBV27 and TRBJ2-2; weak D call: TRBD1 (5 bases). V lost 7 bases to trimming and J lost 0 bases, with 9 bases between them. CDR1 and CDR2 (germline): MNHEY, SMNVEV (reference sequence). This CDR3 region has 14 residues. The CDR3 DNA sequence: TGTGCCAGCAAAGAGACAGCGAACACCGGGGAGCTGTTTTTT. Translating it yields CASKETANTGELFF.